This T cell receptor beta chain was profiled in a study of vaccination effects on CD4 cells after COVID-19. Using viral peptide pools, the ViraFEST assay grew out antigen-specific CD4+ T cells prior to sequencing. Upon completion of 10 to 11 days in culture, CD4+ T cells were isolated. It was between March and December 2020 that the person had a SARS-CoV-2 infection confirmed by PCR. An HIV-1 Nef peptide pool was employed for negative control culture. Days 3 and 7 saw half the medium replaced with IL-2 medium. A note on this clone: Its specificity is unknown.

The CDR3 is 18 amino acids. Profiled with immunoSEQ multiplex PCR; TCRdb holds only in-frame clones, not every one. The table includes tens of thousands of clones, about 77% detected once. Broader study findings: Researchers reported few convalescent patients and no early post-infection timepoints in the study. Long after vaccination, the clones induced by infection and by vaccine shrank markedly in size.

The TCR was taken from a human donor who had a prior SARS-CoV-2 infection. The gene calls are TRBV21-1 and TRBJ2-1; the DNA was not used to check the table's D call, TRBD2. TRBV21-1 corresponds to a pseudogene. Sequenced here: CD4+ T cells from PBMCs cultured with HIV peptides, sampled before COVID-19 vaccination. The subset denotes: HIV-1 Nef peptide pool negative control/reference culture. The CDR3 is CASSRHASGTRDSGEQFF. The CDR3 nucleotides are TGTGCCAGCAGCAGGCACGCCTCCGGGACTAGGGATTCCGGTGAGCAGTTCTTC.